The clone carrying this T cell receptor (beta chain) was detected a few times. The antigen is undetermined. The CDR3 ends on some other residue instead of the conserved phenylalanine or tryptophan, so this is likely a read error. These data come from a study of T cells in Graves' hyperthyroidism and ophthalmopathy. Points from the study as a whole: Model predictions of ophthalmopathy came a median 6.5 months before onset. Among thyroid clonotypes expanded above 0.001, most also appeared in blood.

The TCR beta CDR3 regions underwent amplification using RNA transcripts as the source. RT-PCR in the first round (using the HTBI primer set) targeted the TCR CDR3. TCRdb redid the calling of the multiplex PCR reads with MiXCR, one entry per CDR3 protein. The data hold approximately 420,000 distinct CDR3 sequences, with more than 12% observed a single time. The CDR3 is 15 amino acids. Germline V CDR1 and CDR2: SGHNT, YYREEE (reference sequence). V was clipped by 1 base and J by 2 bases; unmatched bases: 4. Patients aged 18 to 65 with hyperthyroidism were newly diagnosed, with duration under 2 months. The PBMCs had their origin in 7.5 to 10 ml of fresh peripheral blood.

The clonotype was recovered from a woman in her thirties with Graves' hyperthyroidism. Sequencing was carried out using blood. The chain employs TRBV5-4 and TRBJ2-3; 7 bases are shared with TRBD2. In DNA, the CDR3 is TGTGCCAGCAGCTTGACTAGCGTGATCACAGATACGCAGTATTCT. Encoded protein: CASSLTSVITDTQYS.